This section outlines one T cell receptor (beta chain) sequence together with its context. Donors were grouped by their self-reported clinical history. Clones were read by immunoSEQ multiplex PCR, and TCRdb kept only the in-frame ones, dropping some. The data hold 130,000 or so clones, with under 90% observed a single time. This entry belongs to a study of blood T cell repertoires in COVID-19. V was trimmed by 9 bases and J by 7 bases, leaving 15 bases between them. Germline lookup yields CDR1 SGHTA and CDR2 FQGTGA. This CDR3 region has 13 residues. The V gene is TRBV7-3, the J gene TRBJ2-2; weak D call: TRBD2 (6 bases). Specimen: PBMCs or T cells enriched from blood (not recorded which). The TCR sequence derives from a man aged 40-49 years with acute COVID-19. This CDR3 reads CASQVGLGGELFF. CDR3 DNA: TGTGCCAGTCAAGTGGGACTGGGCGGGGAGCTGTTTTTT.